The clone carrying this T cell receptor (beta chain) was seen only once. The antigen remains undetermined. This record comes from a study of T cell responses to AZD1222 COVID-19 vaccine. Study-level results: In a largely white British group with more females than males, clonal diversity was possibly underestimated.

Data came from immunoSEQ multiplex PCR; TCRdb stores just in-frame clones and leaves some out. The top ten hold approximately 6.8% of the sample, which has about 93,000 clones, 80% to 90% seen once. This CDR3 has 14 residues. Trimming shortened V by 6 bases and J by 5 bases, and 16 bases separated the two germline ends. Germline lookup yields CDR1 MNHEY and CDR2 SVGAGI. The chain recombines TRBV6-5 with TRBJ1-1; D is ambiguous. The sample in question was peripheral blood, obtained on day 0 of AZD1222 vaccination. This receptor was taken from an adult in good health. CDR3: CASSASGSQTEAFF. CDR3 sequence (DNA): TGTGCCAGCAGCGCCTCGGGCTCACAGACTGAAGCTTTCTTT.